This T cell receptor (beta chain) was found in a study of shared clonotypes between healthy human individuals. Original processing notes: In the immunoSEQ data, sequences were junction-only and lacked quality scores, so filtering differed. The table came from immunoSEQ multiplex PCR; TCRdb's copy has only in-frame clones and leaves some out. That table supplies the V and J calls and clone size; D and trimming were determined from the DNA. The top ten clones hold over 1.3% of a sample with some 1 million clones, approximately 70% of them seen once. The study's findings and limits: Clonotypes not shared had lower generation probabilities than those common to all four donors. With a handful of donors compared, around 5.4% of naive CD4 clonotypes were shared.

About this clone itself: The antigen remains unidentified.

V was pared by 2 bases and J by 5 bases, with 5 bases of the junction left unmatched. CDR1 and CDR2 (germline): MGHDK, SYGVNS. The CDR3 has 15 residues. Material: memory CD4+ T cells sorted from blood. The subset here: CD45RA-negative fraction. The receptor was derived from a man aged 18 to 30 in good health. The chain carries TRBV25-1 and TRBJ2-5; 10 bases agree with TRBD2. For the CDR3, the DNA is TGTGCCAGCAGTGAACTAGCGGGAGCCGATGAGACCCAGTACTTC. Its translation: CASSELAGADETQYF.